These 21 T cell receptor beta chains were all obtained from the same sample, sequenced in a study of blood T cell repertoires in COVID-19. TCRdb's table, derived via immunoSEQ multiplex PCR, lists solely in-frame clones and lacks some. This sample has 100,000 to 150,000 clones; over 80% occur once, and the top ten carry 25% to 30%. The source material was peripheral blood. The receptors derive from a woman aged 70-85 years with acute or convalescent COVID-19.

There are a few counts of this clone. The rearrangement uses TRBV3-1 (or the pseudogene TRBV3-2) and TRBJ1-1; TRBD1 is a possible D gene (6 bases). CDR1 LGHDT and CDR2 YNNKEL come from the germline V gene (reference sequence). The length of the CDR3 is 15 residues. Trimming removed 6 bases at V and 1 base at J, with 15 bases between. Here the CDR3 DNA reads TGTGCCAGCAGACCAGGGGCGTATACGAACACTGAAGCTTTCTTT. This sequence encodes CASRPGAYTNTEAFF.

The chain carries TRBV28 and TRBJ2-6, with a possible D match to TRBD1 (6 bases). Germline V gene data show CDR1 as MDHEN and CDR2 as SYDVKM. V dropped 3 bases and J dropped 4 bases, with 16 bases sitting between them. The CDR3 is 17 residues long. The CDR3 DNA reads TGTGCCAGCAGTTTTGGGGGTATGGGGGCGGGGGCCAACGTCCTGACTTTC. Translated: CASSFGGMGAGANVLTF.

The CDR3 DNA reads TGTGCCAGCAGCCCCAGGTCAGAGAACACTGAAGCTTTCTTT. This translates into CASSPRSENTEAFF. This sequence joins TRBV7-9 and TRBJ1-1, with no clear D. V lost 5 bases and J lost 1, with 11 bases in between. Per the germline V gene, CDR1 is SEHNR and CDR2 is FQNEAQ (reference sequence). The CDR3 is made up of 14 amino acids. The full variable domain, completed using reference TRBV7-9 and TRBJ1-1, is DTGVSQNPRHKITKRGQNVTFRCDPISEHNRLYWYRQTLGQGPEFLTYFQNEAQLEKSRLLSDRFSAERPKGSFSTLEIQRTEQGDSAMYLCASSPRSENTEAFFGQGTRLTVV.

This chain joins TRBV19 and TRBJ1-2; D is uncertain. This CDR3 contains 14 residues. The germline gives CDR1 LNHDA, CDR2 SQIVND (reference sequence). Trimming pared 2 bases from V and 2 bases from J, leaving 9 bases between. CDR3 loop: CASSITALNYGYTF. CDR3 sequence (DNA): TGTGCCAGTAGTATAACAGCCTTAAACTATGGCTACACCTTC.

The chain employs TRBV10-3 and TRBJ2-1, with 7 nucleotides matching TRBD1. With 8 bases clipped from V and 10 bases from J, the junction kept 14 bases outside the gene matches. The CDR3 has 14 amino acids. Germline CDR1 ENHRY, CDR2 SYGVKD. DNA of the CDR3: TGTGCCATCGCCCCCGGGACAGCCCTCATGGAGCAGTTCTTC. Translated, it gives CAIAPGTALMEQFF.

V and J are TRBV27 and TRBJ2-7; maybe TRBD1 (5 bases). CDR3 length equals 13 residues. The V gene's germline CDR1 is MNHEY and CDR2 SMNVEV (reference sequence). Trimming pared 11 bases from V and 5 bases from J, leaving 19 bases between. For the CDR3, the DNA is TGTGCCTCCCGAAGTTGGGTACAGGACGAGCAGTACTTC. Protein sequence: CASRSWVQDEQYF.

In this sample, this clone turned up a few times. The CDR3 spells CSVEISADSYGYTF. The CDR3 nucleotides are TGCAGCGTTGAAATCTCGGCAGACTCCTATGGCTACACCTTC. The rearrangement uses TRBV29-1 and TRBJ1-2; D gene uncertain. Germline-derived CDR1 and CDR2 are SQVTM and ANQGSEA. The CDR3 length is 14 residues. Trimming left V 2 bases short and J 4 bases short, with 14 bases between.

The chain uses TRBV7-3 and TRBJ2-3; 12 bases match TRBD2. V shed 4 bases, J shed 4 bases, and the junction held 9 bases outside the gene matches. The germline V gene has CDR1 SGHTA and CDR2 FQGTGA. The CDR3 extends over 17 amino acids. The CDR3 reads CASSSWTSGEGADTQYF. DNA for the CDR3: TGTGCCAGCAGCTCCTGGACTAGCGGGGAAGGGGCAGATACGCAGTATTTT.

V usage is TRBV7-3 and J usage is TRBJ1-2, with D possibly matching TRBD1 (5 bases). CDR1 and CDR2 from the germline V gene are SGHTA and FQGTGA. The CDR3 runs 16 residues. V lost 5 bases and J 4 bases, leaving 20 bases between the germline ends. The CDR3 sequence: CASSPNPTVDRYGYTF. CDR3 nucleotide sequence: TGTGCCAGCAGCCCGAACCCGACAGTGGATCGCTATGGCTACACCTTC.

The chain is built from TRBV5-4 and TRBJ1-5, with TRBD1 matching over 7 bases. V was clipped by 5 bases and J by 6 bases; unmatched bases: 8. Germline CDR1 reads SGHNT; CDR2 reads YYREEE (reference sequence). The CDR3 covers 14 residues. The CDR3 loop is CASSSQGVGQPQHF. In nucleotides, the CDR3 is TGTGCCAGCAGTTCTCAGGGGGTTGGTCAGCCCCAGCATTTT. The variable domain in full, completed from reference TRBV5-4 and TRBJ1-5, reads ETGVTQSPTHLIKTRGQQVTLRCSSQSGHNTVSWYQQALGQGPQFIFQYYREEENGRGNFPPRFSGLQFPNYSSELNVNALELDDSALYLCASSSQGVGQPQHFGDGTRLSIL.

This sequence joins TRBV4-1 and TRBJ1-6; 7 positions agree with TRBD1. Germline assignment: CDR1 MGHRA and CDR2 YSYEKL. This CDR3 region has 15 residues. Unmatched junction bases numbered 10, after V lost 5 bases and J lost 9 bases. The CDR3 protein is CASSSLPGGGSPLHF. In DNA, the CDR3 is TGCGCCAGCAGCTCTCTTCCAGGGGGTGGTTCACCCCTCCACTTT.

In its sample, this clone was seen a few times. The J gene is TRBJ2-2, the V gene TRBV19; D may be TRBD2 (5 bases). From germline, CDR1 is LNHDA and CDR2 SQIVND (reference sequence). The V end lost 10 bases, the J end lost 4 bases, and 16 bases lay between the germline ends. The CDR3 is 14 amino acids. The CDR3 protein is CAMGSGRGTGELFF. In DNA form, the CDR3 reads TGTGCCATGGGGAGTGGACGGGGCACCGGGGAGCTGTTTTTT.

The chain links TRBV7-2 to TRBJ2-7, with TRBD1 matching over 7 bases. The germline V gene has CDR1 SGHTA and CDR2 FQGNSA. The CDR3 has 16 residues. Trimming cost V 3 bases and J 2 bases; bases outside gene matches: 10. The CDR3 coding sequence is TGTGCCAGCAGCTTTAGCCCGGGACAGTCAACCTACGAGCAGTACTTC. It translates to CASSFSPGQSTYEQYF.

This clone appeared a single time. This chain joins TRBV3-1 (or the pseudogene TRBV3-2) and TRBJ1-1, with D possibly TRBD1 on 5 matching bases. The ends were cut back, 0 bases at V and 10 bases at J, with 12 bases in the middle. CDR3 size: 13 residues. CDR1 is LGHDT, CDR2 YNNKEL, per germline (reference sequence). The CDR3 coding sequence is TGTGCCAGCAGCCAAGAAGCTGGGGCAAGAGCTTTCTTT. Translation gives CASSQEAGARAFF.

This chain uses TRBV19 with TRBJ2-3, with TRBD2 matching 7 bases. The CDR3 extends over 15 amino acids. After removal of 6 bases from V and 3 bases from J, the junction contained 9 bases not matched to a gene. The germline CDR1 and CDR2 sequences are LNHDA and SQIVND (reference sequence). CDR3 nucleotides: TGTGCCAGTAGCGTGGGGGGGGGTTGGACAGATACGCAGTATTTT. Its translation is CASSVGGGWTDTQYF.

The chain combines TRBV10-1 with TRBJ2-5; 8 nucleotides agree with TRBD1. This CDR3 is 15 amino acids long. Germline-derived CDR1 and CDR2 are WNHNN and SYGVQD (reference sequence). J lost 5 bases, V lost 0 bases, and 5 bases had no gene match. CDR3: CASSESRTGRETQYF. CDR3 DNA: TGCGCCAGCAGTGAGTCTCGGACAGGGCGGGAGACCCAGTACTTC.

The gene calls are TRBV7-3 and TRBJ2-2; TRBD2 matches 9 bases. V shed 5 bases, J shed 7 bases, and the junction held 11 bases outside the gene matches. Germline values: CDR1 SGHTA, CDR2 FQGTGA. The CDR3 loop spans 16 amino acids. CDR3 sequence: CASSQGTSPRGGELFF. As DNA, the CDR3 is TGTGCCAGCAGCCAGGGGACTAGCCCGCGGGGCGGGGAGCTGTTTTTT.

As regards this clone: The sample has other DNA sequences that encode this CDR3 too. The chain uses TRBV30 and TRBJ1-2, with D hard to call. With 2 bases removed from V and 5 bases from J, the gap between germline ends came to 6 bases. There are 11 residues in the CDR3. Germline V gives CDR1 GTSNPN, CDR2 SVGIG (reference sequence). CDR3 sequence: CAWSLNYGYTF. The DNA for the CDR3 is TGTGCCTGGAGTCTTAATTATGGCTACACCTTC.

This clone was seen a handful of times. The rearrangement uses TRBV27 and TRBJ2-5; 10 positions agree with TRBD1. The V and J ends lost 3 bases and 5 bases, in that order; junction bases with no gene match: 6. The germline gives CDR1 MNHEY, CDR2 SMNVEV (reference sequence). The CDR3 consists of 15 residues. The CDR3 region is CASSLSTGGGETQYF. The CDR3 DNA reads as TGTGCCAGCAGTTTGTCGACAGGGGGCGGTGAGACCCAGTACTTC.

The gene calls are TRBV19 and TRBJ1-3; perhaps TRBD1 as D (5 bases). The germline gives CDR1 LNHDA, CDR2 SQIVND (reference sequence). Trimming removed 7 bases from V and 0 bases from J, with 10 bases in between. This CDR3 has 14 amino acids. The CDR3 DNA sequence: TGTGCCAGTAAAGGACAAAACTCTGGAAACACCATATATTTT. This sequence encodes CASKGQNSGNTIYF.

This chain links TRBV5-1 with TRBJ2-1; 7 nucleotides align to TRBD2. J lost 0 bases, V lost 4 bases, and 7 bases had no gene match. The CDR3 contains 16 residues. Germline CDR1 SGHRS, CDR2 YFSETQ. The CDR3 bases are TGCGCCAGCAGCCCCGGGCGGACTAGCTCCTACAATGAGCAGTTCTTC. This sequence encodes CASSPGRTSSYNEQFF.